This is a list of T cell receptor beta chains from one sample in a study of somatic mutations in cytotoxic T cells in rheumatoid arthritis. The repertoire was sequenced with immunoSEQ multiplex PCR; TCRdb's copy has only in-frame clones and lacks some. The sample gives 10,000 to 15,000 clones, roughly 80% of which show up once; around a fifth is in the top ten. The sequencing sample was made of CD8+ T cells sorted from blood. Every receptor here comes from an adult with rheumatoid arthritis. Each CDR3 is given with its conserved first and last residue. The order of the fields is J gene, V gene, D gene, CDR3 protein. D genes are given only for firm matches.

TRBJ2-2 | TRBV11-2 | . | CASSLVVAGELFF
TRBJ2-7 | TRBV9 | . | CASSVGWGSYEQYF
TRBJ2-3 | TRBV27 | . | CATYRTDTQYF
TRBJ1-1 | TRBV19 | . | CASSRMPEAFF
TRBJ1-3 | TRBV30 | . | CAWSVGVQDITTSGNTIYF
TRBJ2-7 | TRBV7-9 | TRBD2 | CASSRSSGTYEQYF
. | TRBV29-1 | . | CSVLHLTSYEQYF
. | TRBV28 | TRBD1 | CASSAITTGGEQYF
TRBJ1-2 | TRBV28 | . | CASRFSTPRGPSNYGYTF
TRBJ1-2 | TRBV16 | . | CASSPLPGARDYGYTF
TRBJ1-1 | TRBV27 | TRBD1 | CASSSLAGGGTEAFF
TRBJ1-2 | TRBV5-4 | TRBD1 | CASSRVGTDYGYTF
TRBJ2-1 | TRBV6-4 | TRBD2 | CASSEGAGSYNEQFF
TRBJ1-6 | TRBV2 | . | CASIIGEGPNSYNSPLHF
TRBJ2-7 | TRBV7-2 | . | CASSAIRGYEQYF
TRBJ1-4 | TRBV5-8 | . | CASSLYPGPERKLFF
TRBJ2-5 | TRBV7-6 | . | CASSLKIADQETQYF
TRBJ2-2 | TRBV13 | . | CASSLGLDSIGELFF
TRBJ2-1 | TRBV9 | . | CASSVVAGSVEQFF
TRBJ2-7 | TRBV7-9 | . | CASSSDGAHYEQYF
TRBJ2-1 | TRBV7-8 | . | CASSLVFGGAGNEQFF
TRBJ2-2 | TRBV5-1 | TRBD2 | CASSPAIAGEDGELFF
TRBJ1-1 | TRBV19 | . | CASSIKGVVSNTEAFF